This TCR beta chain was sequenced for a study of cytomegalovirus exposure and HLA in healthy donors. Findings of the study overall: An analysis that came later showed most CMV-associated TCR beta chains appearing HLA-restricted. Later analysis associated a missense DCLRE1C variant with TCR beta V- and J-gene trimming.

Trimming pared 3 bases from V and 7 bases from J, leaving 9 bases between. The length of the CDR3 is 13 residues. In germline, CDR1 is MDHEN, CDR2 SYDVKM. The PCR made use of 60 Vbeta and 13 Jbeta primers. Generated by immunoSEQ multiplex PCR, the TCRdb table keeps only in-frame clones and is missing some. The sample consists of approximately 76,000 clones, 55% to 75% of them appearing once. About this clone: Antigen unknown.

The rearrangement joins TRBV28 to TRBJ2-2; the D is unclear. Material: PBMCs. The TCR sequence derives from a young man in good health and CMV-seropositive. The CDR3: CASSLSSIGELFF. The CDR3 nucleotides are TGTGCCAGCAGTTTGTCGAGCATCGGGGAGCTGTTTTTT.